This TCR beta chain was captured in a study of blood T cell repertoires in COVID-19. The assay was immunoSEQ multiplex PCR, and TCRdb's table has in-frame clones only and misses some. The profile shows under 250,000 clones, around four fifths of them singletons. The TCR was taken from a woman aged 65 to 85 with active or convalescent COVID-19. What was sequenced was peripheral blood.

The CDR3 loop is CAISSSGANVLTF. DNA for the CDR3: TGTGCCATCAGCTCCTCTGGGGCCAACGTCCTGACTTTC. V and J are TRBV10-3 and TRBJ2-6; D not certain. Trimming pared 6 bases from V and 0 bases from J, leaving 3 bases between. The germline V gene encodes CDR1 ENHRY and CDR2 SYGVKD. The CDR3 extends over 13 amino acids.